The source of this T cell receptor beta chain is a study of OX40 agonist ivuxolimab in advanced cancers. The wider study: Among those treated, three patients had partial responses, one with hepatocellular carcinoma and two with cutaneous melanoma.

TCRdb's copy holds only in-frame clones and misses some; the assay was immunoSEQ multiplex PCR. The sample comprises 68,000 or so clones, 70% to 85% of which are singletons, and about a tenth rests with the top ten. Here the sequenced sample was CD4+ or CD8+ T cells sorted from blood, taken in a trial of the OX40 agonist ivuxolimab. This TCR derives from an adult with an advanced solid tumor such as melanoma, head and neck, liver or kidney cancer.

The CDR3 protein is CAWSVPRSPMLLYGYTF. CDR3 in DNA: TGTGCCTGGAGTGTACCAAGAAGTCCGATGCTACTATATGGCTACACCTTC. This rearrangement joins TRBV30 to TRBJ1-2; no clear D gene. The ends were cut back, 0 bases at V and 5 bases at J, with 22 bases in the middle. Looked up from germline, CDR1 is GTSNPN and CDR2 is SVGIG (reference sequence). This CDR3 is 17 amino acids long.